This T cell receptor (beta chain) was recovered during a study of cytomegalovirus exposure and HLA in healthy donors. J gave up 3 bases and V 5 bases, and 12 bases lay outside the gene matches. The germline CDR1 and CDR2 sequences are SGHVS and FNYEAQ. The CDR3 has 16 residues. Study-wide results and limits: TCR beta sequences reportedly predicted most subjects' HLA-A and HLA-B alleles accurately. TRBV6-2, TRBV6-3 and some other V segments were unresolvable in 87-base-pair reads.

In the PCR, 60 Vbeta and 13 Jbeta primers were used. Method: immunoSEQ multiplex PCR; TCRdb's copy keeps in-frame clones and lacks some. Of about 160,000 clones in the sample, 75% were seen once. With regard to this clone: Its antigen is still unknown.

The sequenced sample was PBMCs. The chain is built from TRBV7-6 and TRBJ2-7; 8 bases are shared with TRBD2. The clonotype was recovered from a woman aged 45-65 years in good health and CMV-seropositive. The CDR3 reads CASSAGLSGGNYEQYF. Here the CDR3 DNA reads TGTGCCAGCAGCGCAGGCCTGTCGGGGGGGAACTACGAGCAGTACTTC.